Sequencing of this T cell receptor beta chain was carried out in a study of T cells after yellow fever vaccination (dated by TCRdb to about 2019). Study-level background: The SMART-Seq v4 Ultra Low Input RNA kit was used to prepare libraries from fractions with low cell numbers. Bulk TCR alpha and beta repertoires were sequenced longitudinally to track T-cell clones before and after primary and booster YFV17D yellow fever vaccination. Bulk PBMC replicates and cell subsets were isolated from blood drawn at multiple timepoints before and after both primary and secondary immunization. The cohort comprised two healthy male donors, one aged 18 to 30 and one aged 30 to 40 years. Paper-wide results and their limitations: A small fraction of clonotypes appeared in both the CD4 and CD8 compartments, likely as a result of convergent recombination. Because abundant contaminating clonotypes from the bulk population could be contained in FACS-sorted repertoires, computational filtering was required. After the booster, most clones that had expanded after primary vaccination were detected again (about 95% of CD4 and roughly nine tenths of CD8), suggesting broad maintenance of memory. Only a couple of donors were included in the study, so the extent to which the findings can be generalized is limited. The secondary T-cell response was found to be weaker but faster than the primary response, with a peak reached on day 5 rather than on day 15.

Compared with germline, V lacks 5 bases and J lacks 6 bases; bases without a gene match: 11. The germline V gene specifies MDHEN as CDR1 and SYDVKM as CDR2. The CDR3 holds 15 amino acids from the cysteine to the phenylalanine. Kept here is only the CDR3 DNA, which spans 45 bases and is read in frame from base 1. The table lists this clonotype with many counts. Its binding antigen is unknown. Base qualities are not at hand, and no much larger clone is one base apart. The sequencer was an Illumina NovaSeq 6000. TCR cDNA was made using 5'RACE template switching, a step that added a universal primer site and unique molecular identifiers. Priming for cDNA synthesis came from both the TCR alpha and TCR beta constant segments. Library amplification used two PCR steps, and the second PCR step added sample barcodes and sequencing adapters. Sequencing of libraries was done on Illumina HiSeq 2500 (2x100 bp) or NovaSeq (2x150 bp). The source study handled its data this way. MIGEC handled demultiplexing of reads and collapsing into UMI consensus sequences, while MiXCR performed V(D)J alignment. Using edgeR on replicate PBMC samples, clonotypes were called vaccine-responding if FDR was below 0.01 and the log2 fold change was above 5 up to day 15. Each bulk clonotype was labeled CD4 or CD8 based on which sequenced repertoire, CD4 or CD8, contained the clonotype at higher abundance. The raw public reads went through TCRdb reprocessing: fastp at Q25, MiXCR clone calling, in-frame beta chains kept. Here each entry gathers all rows of one CDR3 protein and keeps the most common genes and DNA. These V and J calls derive from TCRdb rather than the authors' analysis. The sample data list about 310,000 distinct CDR3 sequences, and 3.6% of these were observed just once. The ten largest clonotypes hold about 25% of the sample.

According to the study, the label for this sample's treatment or condition signals: live attenuated yellow fever vaccine strain. At each blood-draw timepoint, two biological replicates of bulk PBMCs were obtained. A standard Ficoll-Paque protocol was used to isolate PBMCs from peripheral blood. RNA was extracted with TriZol from bulk PBMCs, CD4 and CD8 fractions, and dextramer-positive and dextramer-negative fractions. This receptor was taken from a man aged 18 to 30 who received the YFV17D yellow fever vaccine. Specimen: PBMCs, collected on the day of the yellow fever booster vaccination. This chain is built from TRBV28 and TRBJ2-3, and 7 junction bases match TRBD2. The CDR3 sequence is CASSTLGGGSDTQYF. In nucleotides, the sequence is TGTGCCAGCAGTACCTTGGGCGGGGGATCGGATACGCAGTATTTT.